The subject of this entry is one T cell receptor beta chain. Its specificity is unknown. RNA transcripts served as the template for amplifying TCR beta CDR3 regions. TCR CDR3 underwent first-round RT-PCR with the HTBI primer set. TCRdb ran MiXCR on the multiplex PCR reads and lists one entry per CDR3 protein. The sample yields roughly 570,000 distinct CDR3 sequences, under 60% seen once. The source of the sample is a study of T cells in Graves' hyperthyroidism and ophthalmopathy. General observations from the study: Most thyroid clonotypes expanded above 0.001 appeared in blood too.

This sequence originates from a woman younger than 35 with Graves' hyperthyroidism. Sequenced material: peripheral blood or thyroid tissue (not recorded which).

The CDR3 here is CATSDFSTGASDETQYF. As DNA, the CDR3 is TGTGCCACCAGTGATTTTTCGACGGGAGCTAGCGATGAGACCCAGTACTTC. The V gene is TRBV24-1, the J gene TRBJ2-5; the D gene is possibly TRBD2 (6 bases). Trimming removed 1 base from V and 5 bases from J, with 19 bases in between. Germline V CDR1 and CDR2: KGHDR, SFDVKD. The CDR3 totals 17 residues.